This paragraph reports one T cell receptor beta chain. Methods used by the authors: Quantification of nucleated cells was approximated via reference gene primer amplification. Clones were read by immunoSEQ multiplex PCR, and TCRdb kept only the in-frame ones, dropping some. For V, J and clone size, that table is used; D and trimming come from the DNA. The profile shows 260,000 or so clones, 85% of them singletons. Participants were placed into cohorts based on the clinical history they reported. These data originate in a study of blood T cell repertoires in COVID-19. The clonotype originates from a woman aged 45-60 years who had recovered from COVID-19. The sample consisted of PBMCs or T cells enriched from blood (not recorded which).

The CDR3 protein is CASRPGGNYGYTF. In DNA, the CDR3 is TGTGCCAGCCGGCCGGGGGGAAACTATGGCTACACCTTC. V is TRBV3-1 (or the pseudogene TRBV3-2) and J is TRBJ1-2, with a tentative D call TRBD1 (5 bases). The CDR3 is made up of 13 amino acids. Germline V lookup: CDR1 LGHDT, CDR2 YNNKEL (reference sequence). The V end was cut by 8 bases, the J end by 2 bases, with 12 bases between.